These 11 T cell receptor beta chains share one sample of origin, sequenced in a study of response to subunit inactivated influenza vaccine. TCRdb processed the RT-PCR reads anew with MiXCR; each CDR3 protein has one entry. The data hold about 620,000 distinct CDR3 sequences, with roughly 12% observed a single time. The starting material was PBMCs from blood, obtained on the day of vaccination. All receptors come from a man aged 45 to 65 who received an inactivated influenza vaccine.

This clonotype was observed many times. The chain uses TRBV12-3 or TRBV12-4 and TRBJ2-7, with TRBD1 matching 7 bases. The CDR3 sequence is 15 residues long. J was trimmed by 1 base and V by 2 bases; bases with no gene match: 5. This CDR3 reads CASSLMDRPSYEQYF. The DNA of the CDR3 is TGTGCCAGCAGTTTAATGGACAGGCCTTCCTACGAGCAGTACTTC.

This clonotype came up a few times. For the CDR3, the DNA is TGTGCCAGCAGCTTACGTGGACTCCTCGACAATGAGCAGTTCTTC. It translates to CASSLRGLLDNEQFF. This chain connects TRBV7-9 to TRBJ2-1, with D possibly matching TRBD2 (5 bases). The length of the CDR3 is 15 residues. The V end was cut by 2 bases, the J end by 5 bases, with 13 bases between. Germline loops: CDR1 SEHNR, CDR2 FQNEAQ (reference sequence).

CDR3 sequence reads: CASSRSPYEQYF. In nucleotides, the CDR3 is TGTGCCAGCAGCCGATCACCCTACGAGCAGTACTTC. V and J are TRBV7-2 and TRBJ2-7; D uncertain. Trimming shortened V by 5 bases and J by 2 bases, and 7 bases separated the two germline ends. Per germline, CDR1 SGHTA and CDR2 FQGNSA. The CDR3 totals 12 residues.

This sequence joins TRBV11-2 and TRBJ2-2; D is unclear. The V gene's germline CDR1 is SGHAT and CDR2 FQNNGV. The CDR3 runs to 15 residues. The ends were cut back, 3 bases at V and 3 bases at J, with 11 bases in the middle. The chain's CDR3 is CASSFSAGYTGELFF. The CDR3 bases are TGTGCCAGCAGCTTTAGTGCAGGTTACACCGGGGAGCTGTTTTTT.

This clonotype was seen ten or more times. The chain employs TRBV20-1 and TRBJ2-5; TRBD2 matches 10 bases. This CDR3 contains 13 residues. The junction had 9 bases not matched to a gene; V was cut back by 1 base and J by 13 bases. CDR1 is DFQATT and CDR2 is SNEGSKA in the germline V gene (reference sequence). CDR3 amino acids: CSARAQLAGFTYF. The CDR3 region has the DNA TGCAGTGCTAGAGCGCAACTAGCGGGATTTACGTACTTC.

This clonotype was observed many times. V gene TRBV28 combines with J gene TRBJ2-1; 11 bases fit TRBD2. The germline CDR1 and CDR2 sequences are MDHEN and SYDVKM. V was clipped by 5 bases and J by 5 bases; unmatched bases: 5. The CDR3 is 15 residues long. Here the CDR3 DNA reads TGTGCCAGCAGTAATTTAGCGGGGGGGGACAATGAGCAGTTCTTC. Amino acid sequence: CASSNLAGGDNEQFF.

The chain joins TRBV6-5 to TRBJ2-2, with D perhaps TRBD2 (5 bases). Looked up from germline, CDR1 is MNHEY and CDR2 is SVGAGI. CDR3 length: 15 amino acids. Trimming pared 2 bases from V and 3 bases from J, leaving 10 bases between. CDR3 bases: TGTGCCAGCAGTTACGAGGGTTTGGACACCGGGGAGCTGTTTTTT. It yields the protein CASSYEGLDTGELFF.

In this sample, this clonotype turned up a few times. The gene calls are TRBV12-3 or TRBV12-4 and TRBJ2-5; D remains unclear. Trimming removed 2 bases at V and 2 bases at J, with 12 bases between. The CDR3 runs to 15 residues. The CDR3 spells CASSLSIGWQETQYF. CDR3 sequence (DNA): TGTGCCAGCAGTTTAAGTATAGGTTGGCAAGAGACCCAGTACTTC.

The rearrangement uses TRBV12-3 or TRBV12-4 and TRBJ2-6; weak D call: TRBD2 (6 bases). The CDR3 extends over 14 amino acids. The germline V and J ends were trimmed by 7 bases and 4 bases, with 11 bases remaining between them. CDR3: CASTGVSGANVLTF. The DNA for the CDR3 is TGTGCCAGCACGGGGGTGTCGGGGGCCAACGTCCTGACTTTC.

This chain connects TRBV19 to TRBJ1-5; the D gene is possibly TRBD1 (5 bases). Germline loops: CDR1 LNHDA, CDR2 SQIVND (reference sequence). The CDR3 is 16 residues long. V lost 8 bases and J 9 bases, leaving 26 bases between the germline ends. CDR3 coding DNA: TGTGCCAGTCGCATGGGGCAGTCCCAGGGTGGTGGGCCCCAGCATTTT. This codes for CASRMGQSQGGGPQHF.

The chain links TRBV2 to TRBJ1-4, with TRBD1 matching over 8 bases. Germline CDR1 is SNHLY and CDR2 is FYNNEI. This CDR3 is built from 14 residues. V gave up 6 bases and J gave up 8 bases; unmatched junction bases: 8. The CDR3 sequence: CASRLGQGAEKLFF. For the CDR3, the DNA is TGTGCCAGCAGACTAGGGCAGGGGGCCGAAAAACTGTTTTTT. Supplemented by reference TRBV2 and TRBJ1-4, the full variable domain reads EPEVTQTPSHQVTQMGQEVILRCVPISNHLYFYWYRQILGQKVEFLVSFYNNEISEKSEIFDDQFSVERPDGSNFTLKIRSTKLEDSAMYFCASRLGQGAEKLFFGSGTQLSVL.